This T cell receptor beta chain comes out of a study of naive and memory T cell subsets. With V trimmed by 8 bases and J by 6 bases, 8 bases remained unmatched. The germline V gene encodes CDR1 SNHLY and CDR2 FYNNEI. This CDR3 is built from 13 residues. The beta constant-region primer was an equimolar mix of two oligonucleotides covering TRBC1 and TRBC2. Four rounds of PCR amplified the ligated cDNA using nested alpha and beta constant-region primers plus SP2. Via MiXCR, TCRdb re-called the UMI-ligation and nested PCR reads, giving one row per CDR3 protein. The table records over 20,000 distinct CDR3 sequences, around 10% of them present only once.

This clonotype was sampled from a human donor in good health. The gene calls are TRBV2 and TRBJ2-7; 9 nucleotides line up with TRBD1. Sequenced: central memory CD8+ T cells from blood. DNA for the CDR3: TGTGCCAGCCTCCGGGACAGGGACTGCGAGCAGTACTTC. It codes for CASLRDRDCEQYF.